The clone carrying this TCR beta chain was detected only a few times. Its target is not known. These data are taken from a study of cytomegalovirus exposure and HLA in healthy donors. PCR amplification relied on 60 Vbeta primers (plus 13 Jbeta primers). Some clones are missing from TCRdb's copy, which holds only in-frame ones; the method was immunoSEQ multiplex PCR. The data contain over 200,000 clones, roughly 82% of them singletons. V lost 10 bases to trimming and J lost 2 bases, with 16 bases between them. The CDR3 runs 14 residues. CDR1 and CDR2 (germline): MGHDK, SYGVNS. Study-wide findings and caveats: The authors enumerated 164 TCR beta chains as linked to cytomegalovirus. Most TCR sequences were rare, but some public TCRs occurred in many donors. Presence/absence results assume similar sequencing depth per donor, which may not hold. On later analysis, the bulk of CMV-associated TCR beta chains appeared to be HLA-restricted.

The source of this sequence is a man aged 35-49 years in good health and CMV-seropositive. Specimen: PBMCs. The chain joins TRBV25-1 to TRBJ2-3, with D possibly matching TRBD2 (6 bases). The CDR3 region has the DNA TGTGCCACCTTCGGGCGGGACCCCACAGATACGCAGTATTTT. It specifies CATFGRDPTDTQYF. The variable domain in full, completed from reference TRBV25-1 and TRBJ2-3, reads EADIYQTPRYLVIGTGKKITLECSQTMGHDKMYWYQQDPGMELHLIHYSYGVNSTEKGDLSSESTVSRIRTEHFPLTLESARPSHTSQYLCATFGRDPTDTQYFGPGTRLTVL.